This is a list of T cell receptor beta chains from one sample in a study of blood T cell repertoires in COVID-19. The table came from immunoSEQ multiplex PCR; TCRdb's copy has only in-frame clones and leaves some out. The top ten hold approximately 3% of the sample, which has 150,000 to 200,000 clones, more than 70% seen once. The sample comprised peripheral blood. These receptors were taken from a woman older than 75 with active or convalescent COVID-19. CDR3s leave out the opening cysteine and the closing phenylalanine or tryptophan. Rows may omit the clone size; those that give it use once, few, many or a size class.

>.|TRBJ1-6|TRBV5-1|12
ASSVDRGNSPLH
>.|TRBJ1-1|TRBV12-3/TRBV12-4|11
ASTETGIDEAF
>.|TRBJ1-3|TRBV7-2|13
ASRFGGGLGNTIY
>few|TRBJ2-7|TRBV10-3|12
AHAPYGQGYEQY
>once|TRBJ2-3|TRBV5-4|12
ASSPLRPADTQY
>.|TRBJ1-6|TRBV10-2|12
ASSEQGANSPLH
>.|TRBJ2-1|TRBV4-2|15
ASSQEGGRGSYNEQF
>.|TRBJ1-1|TRBV19|11
ASSRQGNTEAF
>.|TRBJ2-7|TRBV28|11
ASSPPSSYEQY
>.|TRBJ2-1|TRBV9|13
ASSLTSGGFNEQF
>.|TRBJ1-2|TRBV27|11
ASSRDRGGGYT
>.|TRBJ2-2|TRBV9|15
ASSVVMGTGDTGELF
>.|TRBJ1-1|TRBV5-4|13
ASSLYEGEGTEAF
>.|TRBJ1-2|TRBV19|13
ASSLGTGTEYGYT
>.|TRBJ2-7|TRBV5-4|14
ASSLPSSSARYEQY
>.|TRBJ2-7|TRBV6-6|11
ASGQASSYEQY
>few|TRBJ2-4|TRBV7-9|13
ASSLSGLTKNIQY
>.|TRBJ2-3|TRBV3-1/TRBV3-2|15
ASSQDRAGRSTDTQY
>.|TRBJ2-5|TRBV6-2/TRBV6-3|16
ASSYLLGGGEGWETQY
>few|TRBJ1-1|TRBV10-3|12
AIRTGQVNTEAF
>few|TRBJ1-6|TRBV5-1|12
ASSLGPGNSPLH
>.|TRBJ1-1|TRBV5-1|12
ASSTGPGGTEAF
>.|TRBJ2-7|TRBV5-4|12
ASSLDRGWHEQY
>.|TRBJ1-2|TRBV28|13
ASRTLGQGVYGYT
>.|TRBJ2-5|TRBV4-1|15
ASSQGTSGVIQETQY
>once|TRBJ2-5|TRBV5-5|9
ASSIEETQY
>.|TRBJ1-1|TRBV9|12
ASSVLPENTEAF
>.|TRBJ1-3|TRBV6-1|13
ASSEGRSVGNTIY
>.|TRBJ1-2|TRBV5-4|14
ASSSEMVGGALGYT